A single sample is the source of the 5 T cell receptor beta chains below, sequenced in a study of cytomegalovirus exposure and HLA in healthy donors. Some clones are missing from TCRdb's copy, which holds only in-frame ones; the method was immunoSEQ multiplex PCR. The sample records 100,000 to 150,000 clones, about 88% being singletons. Input material: PBMCs. These receptors all come from a man aged 25-40 years in good health and CMV-seronegative.

The chain couples TRBV27 to TRBJ1-4; D remains ambiguous. Per germline, CDR1 MNHEY and CDR2 SMNVEV (reference sequence). V dropped 5 bases and J dropped 0 bases, with 16 bases sitting between them. The CDR3 covers 17 residues. The CDR3 DNA reads as TGTGCCAGCAGTCCCCGACACCCCTCGGCAACTAATGAAAAACTGTTTTTT. Encoded protein: CASSPRHPSATNEKLFF.

This clone was observed once. The CDR3 DNA reads TGCGCCAGCAGAGCGGGGAGTGAAGCTTTCTTT. This encodes CASRAGSEAFF. The gene calls are TRBV5-1 and TRBJ1-1; D uncertain. CDR3 length: 11 residues. Looked up from germline, CDR1 is SGHRS and CDR2 is YFSETQ. V shed 5 bases and J shed 7 bases, with 9 bases lying between them.

The chain carries TRBV5-1 and TRBJ1-1; 9 bases are shared with TRBD1. V lost 6 bases to trimming and J lost 2 bases; unmatched junction nucleotides: 11. The length of the CDR3 is 16 residues. CDR1 is SGHRS and CDR2 is YFSETQ in the germline V gene. The CDR3 sequence is CASIVSPDRGNTEAFF. The CDR3 DNA follows: TGCGCCAGCATCGTATCCCCGGACAGGGGCAACACTGAAGCTTTCTTT.

This clone appeared once. CDR3 sequence (DNA): TGTGCCAGCAGCTTAGATGGGACAGGGTATGGCTACACCTTC. It yields the protein CASSLDGTGYGYTF. The chain carries TRBV11-3 and TRBJ1-2, with 9 nucleotides matching TRBD1. V dropped 0 bases and J dropped 5; count of bases not matched to a gene: 1. Looked up from germline, CDR1 is SGHNT and CDR2 is YENEEA. This CDR3 has 14 residues.

This rearrangement joins TRBV2 to TRBJ2-1; the match to TRBD2 covers 9 bases. Trimming removed 6 bases from V and 7 bases from J; junction bases left unmatched: 7. The CDR3 is 14 residues long. Per the germline V gene, CDR1 is SNHLY and CDR2 is FYNNEI. The DNA for the CDR3 is TGTGCCAGCAGGACGGCGGGAGGGCGAAATGAGCAGTTCTTC. Translation gives CASRTAGGRNEQFF.